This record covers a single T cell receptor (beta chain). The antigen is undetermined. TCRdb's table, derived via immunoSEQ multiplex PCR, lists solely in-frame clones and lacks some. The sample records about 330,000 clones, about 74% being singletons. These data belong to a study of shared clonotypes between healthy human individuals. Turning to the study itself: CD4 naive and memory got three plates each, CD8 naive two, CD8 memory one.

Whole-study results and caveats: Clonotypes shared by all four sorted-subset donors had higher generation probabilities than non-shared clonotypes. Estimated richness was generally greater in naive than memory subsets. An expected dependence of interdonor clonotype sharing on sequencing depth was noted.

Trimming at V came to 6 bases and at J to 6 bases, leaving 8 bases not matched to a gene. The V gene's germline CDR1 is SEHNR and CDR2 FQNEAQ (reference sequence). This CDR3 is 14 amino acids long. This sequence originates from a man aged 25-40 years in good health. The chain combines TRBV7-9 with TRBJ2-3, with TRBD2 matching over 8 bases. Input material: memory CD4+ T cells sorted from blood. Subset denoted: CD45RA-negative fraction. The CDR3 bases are TGTGCCAGCAGTTCCGGGACTAGGTCTGATACGCAGTATTTT. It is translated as CASSSGTRSDTQYF.